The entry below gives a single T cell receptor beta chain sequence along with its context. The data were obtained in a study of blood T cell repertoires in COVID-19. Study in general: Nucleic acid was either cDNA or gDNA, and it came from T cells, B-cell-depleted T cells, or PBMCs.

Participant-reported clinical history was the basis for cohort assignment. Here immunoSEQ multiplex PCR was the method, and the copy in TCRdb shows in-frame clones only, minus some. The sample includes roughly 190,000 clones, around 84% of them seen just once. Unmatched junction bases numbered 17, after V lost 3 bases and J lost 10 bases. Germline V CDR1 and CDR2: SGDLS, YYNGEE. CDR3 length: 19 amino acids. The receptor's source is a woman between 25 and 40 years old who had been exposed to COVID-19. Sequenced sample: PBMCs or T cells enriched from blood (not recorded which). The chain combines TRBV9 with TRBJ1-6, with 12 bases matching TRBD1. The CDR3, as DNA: TGTGCCAGCAGCGCATTTCCGGGACAGGGGGCCATACGCGGCTCACCCCTCCACTTT. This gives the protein CASSAFPGQGAIRGSPLHF.